This T cell receptor beta chain emerged from a study of blood T cells in healthy people across ages. This clonotype was recorded a few times. A second PCR of roughly 7 to 11 cycles used a sample-barcoded 5' primer and a J-beta primer mix. Each CDR3 protein gets one entry after TCRdb re-called the 5' RACE reads with MiXCR. The table has about 720,000 distinct CDR3 sequences, 20% to 30% seen once. The CDR3 totals 11 residues. Trimming took 7 bases from V and 4 from J, leaving 6 bases between them. The germline V gene encodes CDR1 LNHDA and CDR2 SQIVND (reference sequence). These data also formed part of another study, on T cells of mothers and their children. That study adds: For each mother, over 9.5 million TCR beta CDR3 reads were obtained, and for each child, about 3 million.

Sequencing was carried out using blood. This receptor was obtained from a boy aged 10-17 years in good health. The genes are TRBV19 and TRBJ2-3; no definite D call. The CDR3 loop reads CASTSSDTQYF. The DNA for the CDR3 is TGTGCCAGTACCAGCTCAGATACGCAGTATTTT.